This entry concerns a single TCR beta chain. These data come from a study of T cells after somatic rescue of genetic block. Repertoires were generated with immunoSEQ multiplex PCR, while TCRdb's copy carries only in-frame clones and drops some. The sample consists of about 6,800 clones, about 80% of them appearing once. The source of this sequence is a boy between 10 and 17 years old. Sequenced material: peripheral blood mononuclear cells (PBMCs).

The CDR3 protein is CASSFIGTGGTEAFF. The CDR3, as DNA: TGTGCCAGCAGTTTTATAGGGACAGGGGGCACTGAAGCTTTCTTT. The chain is built from TRBV27 and TRBJ1-1; 11 bases line up with TRBD1. With V trimmed by 3 bases and J by 4 bases, 4 bases remained unmatched. The V gene's germline CDR1 is MNHEY and CDR2 SMNVEV (reference sequence). This CDR3 is 15 amino acids long.